The clone carrying this TCR beta chain was counted many times. The antigen is unknown. The sample originates from a study of CD8 T cells in ankylosing spondylitis. Study-level points and caveats: A motif of fewer than ten highly homologous TCR beta variants was seen as apparently characteristic of ankylosing spondylitis blood.

TCRdb re-called the 5' RACE reads with MiXCR, one entry per CDR3 protein. The sample lists 200,000 to 300,000 distinct CDR3 sequences; less than 10% were seen once. CDR1 DFQATT and CDR2 SNEGSKA come from the germline V gene (reference sequence). J gave up 5 bases and V 3 bases, and 6 bases lay outside the gene matches. The CDR3 has 14 amino acids. The chain carries TRBV20-1 and TRBJ1-2; 10 bases agree with TRBD1. Specimen: blood, either unsorted or a sorted T cell fraction (not recorded which). This sequence originates from a male donor with ankylosing spondylitis or in good health (not recorded which). CDR3 DNA: TGCAGTGCTAGTCCCGGACAGGGGGGTTATGGCTACACCTTC. Protein sequence: CSASPGQGGYGYTF.